What follows are 17 T cell receptor beta chains derived from one specimen sequenced in a study of beta chain features in type 1 diabetes (dated by TCRdb to the late 2010s). Library method: the immunoSEQ multiplex PCR assay. The entire isolated RNA was reverse transcribed using the High Capacity cDNA Reverse Transcription Kit, and thus expressed TCRB transcripts were sequenced. The source is immuneACCESS, and TCRdb retained only in-frame sequences with V and J called. Part of the clones is not carried over; for the studies checked, unresolved V genes explain less than half of this, and the remainder is unexplained. Present in this sample are 810,000 or so clones, roughly 17% of which were seen just once. The ten largest account for 0.023% of the sample. Sequencing was done on a sample of naive CD4+ T cells from blood. This sample's cell subset or site label indicates: true naive CD4+ T cells. The receptors stem from a woman in her late teens or twenties in good health.

The rearrangement uses TRBV4-1 and TRBJ1-2, with 12 nucleotides matching TRBD1. Germline trimming cut 5 bases from V and 2 bases from J; bases unmatched to any gene: 12. CDR3 size: 18 residues. Germline CDR1 and CDR2: MGHRA and YSYEKL. CDR3 sequence reads: CASSRGQGALTLNYGYTF. The DNA for the CDR3 is TGCGCCAGCAGCAGGGGACAGGGGGCATTAACCCTCAACTATGGCTACACCTTC.

The DNA for the CDR3 is TGTGCCAGCAGTTACTTAGCGGGAGGCGGTGGAAACATTCAGTACTTC. Its translation: CASSYLAGGGGNIQYF. This sequence joins TRBV6-6 and TRBJ2-4; 10 positions agree with TRBD2. This CDR3 region has 16 residues. Germline V gene sequence: CDR1 MNHNY, CDR2 SVGAGI (reference sequence). V was pared by 1 base and J by 6 bases, with 6 bases of the junction left unmatched.

V and J are TRBV6-4 and TRBJ2-3; a weak D match, TRBD1 (6 bases). CDR3 size: 15 residues. Germline CDR1 and CDR2: MRHNA and SNTAGT. V was clipped by 3 bases and J by 2 bases, with 12 bases between them. CDR3 region: CASSEQGLYTDTQYF. CDR3 sequence (DNA): TGTGCCAGCAGTGAACAGGGATTGTACACAGATACGCAGTATTTT.

The V and J genes are TRBV18 and TRBJ1-2; 7 bases match TRBD1. CDR1 KGHSH and CDR2 LQKENI come from the germline V gene. The junction had 16 bases not matched to a gene; V was cut back by 3 bases and J by 3 bases. The CDR3 has 18 residues. CDR3 sequence reads: CASSPNRQGGSVHYGYTF. The CDR3 DNA sequence: TGTGCCAGCTCACCGAATAGACAGGGTGGGTCAGTGCACTATGGCTACACCTTC.

V is TRBV18 and J is TRBJ2-3; the match to TRBD2 covers 9 bases. The V gene end was trimmed by 4 bases and the J gene end by 2 bases; junction bases not matched to a gene: 4. This CDR3 is built from 15 residues. Looked up from germline, CDR1 is KGHSH and CDR2 is LQKENI. The CDR3 reads CASSQASGTTDTQYF. Written as DNA, the CDR3 is TGTGCCAGCTCACAGGCTAGCGGGACCACAGATACGCAGTATTTT.

The table lists this clone with a few counts. The rearrangement links TRBV15 to TRBJ2-2, with 7 bases aligning to TRBD2. Losses at the gene ends were 5 bases for V and 1 base for J; bases not matched to a gene: 7. This CDR3 comprises 16 residues. CDR1 and CDR2 from the germline V gene are LNHNV and YYDKDF (reference sequence). The CDR3 region is CATSGRRGVNTGELFF. Here the CDR3 DNA reads TGTGCCACCAGCGGCCGACGGGGGGTGAACACCGGGGAGCTGTTTTTT. Combining the CDR3 with reference TRBV15 and TRBJ2-2 gives the whole variable domain DAMVIQNPRYQVTQFGKPVTLSCSQTLNHNVMYWYQQKSSQAPKLLFHYYDKDFNNEADTPDNFQSRRPNTSFCFLDIRSPGLGDTAMYLCATSGRRGVNTGELFFGEGSRLTVL.

The chain has TRBV19 and TRBJ1-5; no firm D call. Per the germline V gene, CDR1 is LNHDA and CDR2 is SQIVND (reference sequence). Trimming took off 4 bases at V and 4 bases at J, with 11 bases between the two ends. This CDR3 has 14 residues. The CDR3: CASSTLAANQPQHF. CDR3 nucleotide sequence: TGTGCCAGTAGTACTCTGGCAGCTAATCAGCCCCAGCATTTT.

The chain carries TRBV7-2 and TRBJ2-5; no firm D call. The ends were cut back, 5 bases at V and 9 bases at J, with 10 bases in the middle. The CDR3 spans 11 residues. Germline CDR1 and CDR2: SGHTA and FQGNSA. In nucleotides, the CDR3 is TGTGCCAGCAGCCCCGCCTCAGCCCAGTACTTC. It specifies CASSPASAQYF.

About this clone: This CDR3 is also generated by other DNA sequences in the sample. This chain links TRBV2 with TRBJ1-5; D remains ambiguous. With 2 bases removed from V and 5 bases from J, the gap between germline ends came to 4 bases. This CDR3 spans 12 amino acids. Germline V CDR1 and CDR2: SNHLY, FYNNEI. This chain's CDR3 is CASSERYQPQHF. CDR3 bases: TGTGCCAGCAGTGAACGGTATCAGCCCCAGCATTTT. Complete variable domain (other parts from reference TRBV2 and TRBJ1-5): EPEVTQTPSHQVTQMGQEVILRCVPISNHLYFYWYRQILGQKVEFLVSFYNNEISEKSEIFDDQFSVERPDGSNFTLKIRSTKLEDSAMYFCASSERYQPQHFGDGTRLSIL.

This chain links TRBV7-8 with TRBJ1-2; D remains unclear. The CDR3 runs 13 residues. Per the germline V gene, CDR1 is SGHVS and CDR2 is FQNEAQ. Trimming stripped 3 bases from V and 5 bases from J, with 10 bases between. The CDR3 nucleotides are TGTGCCAGCAGCTTCCGGCGGGAATATGGCTACACCTTC. It encodes CASSFRREYGYTF.

This clone was detected a few times. The chain carries TRBV14 and TRBJ2-7, with a possible D match to TRBD1 (6 bases). Looked up from germline, CDR1 is SGHDN and CDR2 is FVKESK. Trimming took off 7 bases at V and 3 bases at J, with 16 bases between the two ends. The length of the CDR3 is 14 residues. Written as DNA, the CDR3 is TGTGCCAGCATCGTACAGGGCATCGGCTACGAGCAGTACTTC. It yields the protein CASIVQGIGYEQYF.

The chain carries TRBV2 and TRBJ1-2; no definite D call. V was cut by 5 bases and J by 4 bases, with 11 bases left in between. The CDR3 runs 13 residues. The germline V gene has CDR1 SNHLY and CDR2 FYNNEI. The CDR3 here is CASSPTEVYGYTF. For the CDR3, the DNA is TGTGCCAGCAGTCCAACAGAGGTCTATGGCTACACCTTC.

The chain couples TRBV28 to TRBJ1-1; D call uncertain. The CDR3 length is 12 residues. The germline CDR1 and CDR2 sequences are MDHEN and SYDVKM. The V and J ends lost 7 bases and 0 bases respectively, with 6 bases between them. The CDR3 loop is CASTGLNTEAFF. CDR3 coding DNA: TGTGCCAGCACCGGGCTGAACACTGAAGCTTTCTTT.

This clone turned up a few times. V and J are TRBV5-1 and TRBJ2-7, with unresolved D. Germline V gene data show CDR1 as SGHRS and CDR2 as YFSETQ. The ends were cut back, 6 bases at V and 3 bases at J, with 10 bases in the middle. The CDR3 runs 12 residues. The CDR3 nucleotides are TGCGCCAGCACGAGCCGGAACTACGAGCAGTACTTC. This sequence encodes CASTSRNYEQYF. Based on the CDR3 plus reference TRBV5-1 and TRBJ2-7, the full variable domain is KAGVTQTPRYLIKTRGQQVTLSCSPISGHRSVSWYQQTPGQGLQFLFEYFSETQRNKGNFPGRFSGRQFSNSRSEMNVSTLELGDSALYLCASTSRNYEQYFGPGTRLTVT.

This chain joins TRBV28 and TRBJ2-4; tentative D call: TRBD1 (5 bases). Between the trimmed V and J ends, which lost 4 bases and 1 base, there was a span of 23 bases. CDR1 is MDHEN and CDR2 is SYDVKM in the germline V gene. This CDR3 comprises 19 residues. The CDR3 DNA reads TGTGCCAGCAGTTCCCTGGTGAACAGGTTTTCAGGGGCCAAAAACATTCAGTACTTC. Protein sequence: CASSSLVNRFSGAKNIQYF.

For the CDR3, the DNA is TGTGCCAGCTCACCACGGACCACCGGACCATCCTACGAGCAGTACTTC. It is translated as CASSPRTTGPSYEQYF. The chain has TRBV18 and TRBJ2-7, with D unresolved. V lost 1 base and J lost 1, with 14 bases in between. This CDR3 spans 16 amino acids. The V gene's germline CDR1 is KGHSH and CDR2 LQKENI.

The chain recombines TRBV5-1 with TRBJ2-5; D call uncertain. V was clipped by 5 bases and J by 5 bases, with 16 bases between them. CDR1 is SGHRS and CDR2 is YFSETQ in the germline V gene. The CDR3 covers 14 residues. The chain's CDR3 is CASRPTGGVETQYF. For the CDR3, the DNA is TGCGCCAGCAGACCTACTGGTGGGGTGGAGACCCAGTACTTC.